This T cell receptor beta chain was profiled in a study of blood T cell repertoires in COVID-19. About the study: The United States, Italy and Spain supplied acute and convalescent COVID-19 samples. The cDNA or gDNA used as material had been derived from T cells, B-cell-depleted T cells, or PBMCs.

Looked up from germline, CDR1 is MDHEN and CDR2 is SYDVKM. The length of the CDR3 is 13 residues. The V segment lost 8 bases and the J segment 5 bases; nucleotides outside the gene matches: 3. In the original analysis: By means of reference gene primer amplification, nucleated cell counts were estimated. The repertoire was sequenced with immunoSEQ multiplex PCR; TCRdb's copy has only in-frame clones and lacks some. D and trimming come from the DNA, and the V and J calls and clone size come from that table. The sample lists more than 250,000 clones, around 86% occurring once. Sequencing input: peripheral blood. This sequence joins TRBV28 and TRBJ1-4; 9 positions match TRBD1. The sequence derives from a man in his forties or fifties with active or convalescent COVID-19. CDR3 protein: CASWDRANEKLFF. In DNA form, the CDR3 reads TGTGCCAGCTGGGACAGGGCGAATGAAAAACTGTTTTTT.